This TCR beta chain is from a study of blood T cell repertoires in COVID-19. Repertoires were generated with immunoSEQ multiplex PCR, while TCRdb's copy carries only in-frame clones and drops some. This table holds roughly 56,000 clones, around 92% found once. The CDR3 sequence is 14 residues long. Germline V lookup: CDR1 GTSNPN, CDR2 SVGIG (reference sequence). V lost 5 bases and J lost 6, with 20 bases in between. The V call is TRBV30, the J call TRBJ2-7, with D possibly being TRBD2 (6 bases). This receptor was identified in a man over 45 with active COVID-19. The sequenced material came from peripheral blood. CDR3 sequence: CAWGLGGTPSEQYF. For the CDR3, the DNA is TGTGCCTGGGGGCTGGGCGGGACCCCCTCCGAGCAGTACTTC.